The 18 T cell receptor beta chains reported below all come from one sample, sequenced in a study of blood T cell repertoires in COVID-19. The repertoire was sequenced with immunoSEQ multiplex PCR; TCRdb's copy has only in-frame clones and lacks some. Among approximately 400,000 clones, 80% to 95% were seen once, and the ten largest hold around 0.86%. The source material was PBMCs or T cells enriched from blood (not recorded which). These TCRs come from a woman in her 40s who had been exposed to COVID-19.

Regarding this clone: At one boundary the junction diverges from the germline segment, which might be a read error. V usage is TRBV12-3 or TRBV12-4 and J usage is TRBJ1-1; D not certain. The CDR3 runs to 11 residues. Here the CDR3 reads CASSSRGPRRF. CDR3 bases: TGTGCCAGCAGTTCCAGAGGCCCGAGGCGGTTT.

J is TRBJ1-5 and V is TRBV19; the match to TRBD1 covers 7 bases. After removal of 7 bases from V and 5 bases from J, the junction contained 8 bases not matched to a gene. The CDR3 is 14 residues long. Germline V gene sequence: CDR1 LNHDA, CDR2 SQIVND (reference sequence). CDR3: CASKIGRGDQPQHF. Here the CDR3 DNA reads TGTGCCAGTAAGATCGGCAGGGGGGATCAGCCCCAGCATTTT.

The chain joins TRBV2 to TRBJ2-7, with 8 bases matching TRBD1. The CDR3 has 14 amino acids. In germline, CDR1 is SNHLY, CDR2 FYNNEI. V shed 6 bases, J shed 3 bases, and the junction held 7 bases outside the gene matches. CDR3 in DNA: TGTGCCAGCAGCTGGGACAGGTTAAGCTACGAGCAGTACTTC. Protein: CASSWDRLSYEQYF.

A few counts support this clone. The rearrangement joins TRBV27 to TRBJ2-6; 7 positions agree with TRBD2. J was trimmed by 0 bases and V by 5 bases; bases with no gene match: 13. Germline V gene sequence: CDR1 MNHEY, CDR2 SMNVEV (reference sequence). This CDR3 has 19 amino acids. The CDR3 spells CASSPLTGGTRSGANVLTF. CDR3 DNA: TGTGCCAGCAGTCCTTTGACGGGGGGAACCCGCTCTGGGGCCAACGTCCTGACTTTC.

CDR3 in amino acids: CASSYSPGLAVEQYF. CDR3 bases: TGTGCCAGCAGTTACTCCCCGGGACTAGCGGTAGAGCAGTACTTC. The chain couples TRBV6-5 to TRBJ2-7; TRBD2 matches 11 bases. This CDR3 has 15 amino acids. V shed 0 bases and J 7 bases; nucleotides not matched to a gene: 5. CDR1 is MNHEY, CDR2 SVGAGI, per germline.

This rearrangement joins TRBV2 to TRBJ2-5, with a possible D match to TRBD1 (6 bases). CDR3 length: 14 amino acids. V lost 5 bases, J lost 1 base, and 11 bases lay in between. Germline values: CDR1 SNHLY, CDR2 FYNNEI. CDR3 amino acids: CASSPLDSQETQYF. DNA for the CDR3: TGTGCCAGCAGTCCTTTGGACAGCCAAGAGACCCAGTACTTC.

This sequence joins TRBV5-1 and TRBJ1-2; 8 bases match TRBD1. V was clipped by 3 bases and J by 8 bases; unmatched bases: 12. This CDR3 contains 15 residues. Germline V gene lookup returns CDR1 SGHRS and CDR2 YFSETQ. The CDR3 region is CASSSAGGAMAGYTF. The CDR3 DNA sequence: TGCGCCAGCAGCTCCGCAGGGGGCGCGATGGCCGGCTACACCTTC.

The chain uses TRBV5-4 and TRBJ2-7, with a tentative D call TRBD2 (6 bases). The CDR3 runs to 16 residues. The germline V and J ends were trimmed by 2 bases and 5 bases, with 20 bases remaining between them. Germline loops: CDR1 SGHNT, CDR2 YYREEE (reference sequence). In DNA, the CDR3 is TGTGCCAGCAGCTTCAGGATCGGGAGTGCGTCGAACGAGCAGTACTTC. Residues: CASSFRIGSASNEQYF.

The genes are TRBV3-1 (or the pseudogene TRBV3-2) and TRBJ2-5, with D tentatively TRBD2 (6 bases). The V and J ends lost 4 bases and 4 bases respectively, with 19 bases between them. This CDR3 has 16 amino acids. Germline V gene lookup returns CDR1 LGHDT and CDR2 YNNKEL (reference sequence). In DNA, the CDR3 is TGTGCCAGCAGCCCGTCGGCAGGGATCGGGGGAGAGACCCAGTACTTC. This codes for CASSPSAGIGGETQYF.

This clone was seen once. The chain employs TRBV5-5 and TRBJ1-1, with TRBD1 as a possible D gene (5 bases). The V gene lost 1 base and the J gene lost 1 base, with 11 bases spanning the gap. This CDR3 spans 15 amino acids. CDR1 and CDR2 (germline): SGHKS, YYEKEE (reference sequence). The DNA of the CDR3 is TGTGCCAGCAGCTTGTACGGGGGAGGGAACACTGAAGCTTTCTTT. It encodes CASSLYGGGNTEAFF.

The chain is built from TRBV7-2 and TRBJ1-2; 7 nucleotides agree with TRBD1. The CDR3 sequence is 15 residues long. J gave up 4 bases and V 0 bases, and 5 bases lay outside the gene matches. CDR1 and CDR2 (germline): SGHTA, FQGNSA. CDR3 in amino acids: CASSLAWDSFYGYTF. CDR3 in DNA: TGTGCCAGCAGCTTAGCGTGGGACAGCTTCTATGGCTACACCTTC.

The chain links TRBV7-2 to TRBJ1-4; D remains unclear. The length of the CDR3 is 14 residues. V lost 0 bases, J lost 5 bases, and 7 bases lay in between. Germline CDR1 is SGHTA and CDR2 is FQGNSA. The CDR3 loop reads CASSLAQRNEKLFF. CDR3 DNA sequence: TGTGCCAGCAGCTTAGCACAGAGAAATGAAAAACTGTTTTTT.

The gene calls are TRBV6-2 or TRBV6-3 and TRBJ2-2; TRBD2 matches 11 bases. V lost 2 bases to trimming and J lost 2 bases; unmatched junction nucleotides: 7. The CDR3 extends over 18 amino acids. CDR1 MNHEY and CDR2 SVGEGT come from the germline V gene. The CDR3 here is CASSYLPLAGVNTGELFF. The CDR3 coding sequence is TGTGCCAGCAGTTACCTACCACTAGCGGGAGTTAACACCGGGGAGCTGTTTTTT.

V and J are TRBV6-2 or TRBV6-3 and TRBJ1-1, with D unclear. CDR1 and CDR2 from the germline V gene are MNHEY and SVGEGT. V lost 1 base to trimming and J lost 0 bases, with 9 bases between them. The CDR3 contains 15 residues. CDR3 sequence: CASSYLDIVNTEAFF. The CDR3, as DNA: TGTGCCAGCAGTTACTTAGACATAGTGAACACTGAAGCTTTCTTT.

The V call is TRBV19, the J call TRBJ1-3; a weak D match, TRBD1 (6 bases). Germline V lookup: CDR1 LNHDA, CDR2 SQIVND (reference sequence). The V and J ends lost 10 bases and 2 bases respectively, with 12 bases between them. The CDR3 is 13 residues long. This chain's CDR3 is CATSGDTGNTIYF. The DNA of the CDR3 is TGTGCCACCTCAGGGGATACTGGAAACACCATATATTTT.

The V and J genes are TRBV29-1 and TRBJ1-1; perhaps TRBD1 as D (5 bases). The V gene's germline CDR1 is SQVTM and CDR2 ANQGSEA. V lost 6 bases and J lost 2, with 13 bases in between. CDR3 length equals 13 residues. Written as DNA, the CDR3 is TGCAGCGTGTCAGCGGGGCCTAACACTGAAGCTTTCTTT. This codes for CSVSAGPNTEAFF.

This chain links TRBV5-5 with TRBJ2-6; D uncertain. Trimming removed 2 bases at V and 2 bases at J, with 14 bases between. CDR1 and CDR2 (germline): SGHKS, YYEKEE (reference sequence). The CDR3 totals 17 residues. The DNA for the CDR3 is TGTGCCAGCAGCTTTGGGCCTCTCGCGACTGGGGCCAACGTCCTGACTTTC. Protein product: CASSFGPLATGANVLTF.

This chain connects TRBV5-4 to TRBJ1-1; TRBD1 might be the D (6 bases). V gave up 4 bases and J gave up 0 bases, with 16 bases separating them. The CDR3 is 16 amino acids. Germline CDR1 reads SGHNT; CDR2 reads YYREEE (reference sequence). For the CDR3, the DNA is TGTGCCAGCAGCGGGGGAGGGGGGCTGGTGAACACTGAAGCTTTCTTT. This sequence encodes CASSGGGGLVNTEAFF.